This TCR beta chain was identified during a study of PD-L1 blockade in urothelial cancer. Study-level background: The year 2014 saw patients start atezolizumab, 1,200 mg intravenously every 3 weeks. In terms of prior chemotherapy, patients had received 0 to 3 regimens. Blood-derived samples held a median around 140,000 T cells.

The time point here: peripheral blood 6 weeks after treatment start. This clone was found a few times. The length of the CDR3 is 15 residues. PCRs each included synthetic TCR analog templates spiked in. The method was immunoSEQ multiplex PCR; TCRdb's version includes in-frame clones alone and lacks a portion of them. The sample contains tens of thousands of clones, 75% to 95% of which appear only once. This receptor was identified in a man between 65 and 80 years old with urothelial cancer. The starting material was PBMCs, obtained around atezolizumab (anti-PD-L1) treatment. The chain uses TRBV21-1 and TRBJ2-7; the table gives TRBD1 as D, unverified against the DNA. TRBV21-1 is flagged as a pseudogene. CDR3 loop: CASSKVPGQGTEQYF. The CDR3 DNA is TGTGCCAGCAGCAAGGTCCCGGGACAGGGGACCGAGCAGTACTTC.